This is a list of T cell receptor beta chains from one sample in a study of T cells in Graves' hyperthyroidism and ophthalmopathy. MiXCR was run by TCRdb on the multiplex PCR reads, yielding one entry per CDR3 protein. This table holds over 300,000 distinct CDR3 sequences, roughly 14% found once. The sample was blood. These receptors all come from a woman aged 60-75 years with Graves' hyperthyroidism. CDR3s include the opening cysteine and the closing phenylalanine or tryptophan. For some rows the clone size is stated as once, few or many, or as a class when expanded; others skip it.

J | size | V | CDR3
TRBJ1-1 | many | TRBV30 | CAWSVLGANAEAFF
TRBJ2-7 | many | TRBV6-1 | CASSYGEVNYEQYF
TRBJ2-1 | NA | TRBV14 | CASSQEEGLAGPEQFF
TRBJ1-1 | NA | TRBV6-1 | CASSRGQLNTEAFF
TRBJ2-7 | many | TRBV27 | CASRRDRGFLSYEQYF
TRBJ2-5 | many | TRBV20-1 | CSAEGEETQYF
TRBJ2-7 | many | TRBV20-1 | CSARVGVSTSRYEQYF
TRBJ1-1 | NA | TRBV19 | CASSIPPGRAFF
TRBJ2-3 | NA | TRBV6-1 | CASGISGSADTQYF
TRBJ2-7 | many | TRBV2 | CASSDTGPLWEQYF